A single sample gave rise to the 21 T cell receptor beta chains below, sequenced in a study of Ad26.COV2.S vaccination and SARS-CoV-2 variants. Described treatment: approximately 18 received Ad26.COV2.S at low or high dose, single or two shots; roughly five received placebo; per-sample allocation not given. Specimen acquisition occurred on day 63 following the initial vaccine or placebo injection. Repertoires were generated with immunoSEQ multiplex PCR, while TCRdb's copy carries only in-frame clones and drops some. The sample holds about 470,000 clones, less than 95% seen once. The sample consisted of peripheral blood, taken in a trial of Ad26.COV2.S vaccine versus placebo. The receptors were sampled from a person aged 18-60 years who received the Ad26.COV2.S COVID-19 vaccine or a placebo.

This sequence joins TRBV20-1 and TRBJ1-1; maybe TRBD1 (6 bases). The CDR3 totals 11 residues. The ends were cut back, 4 bases at V and 4 bases at J, with 7 bases in the middle. Per germline, CDR1 DFQATT and CDR2 SNEGSKA (reference sequence). CDR3 in amino acids: CSAIRGTEAFF. DNA for the CDR3: TGCAGTGCTATCAGGGGCACTGAAGCTTTCTTT.

CDR3 nucleotide sequence: TGTGCCAGCTCACCTGGCGGCCGCGGTGGCGGGGAGCTGTTTTTT. This encodes CASSPGGRGGGELFF. The chain employs TRBV18 and TRBJ2-2, with D unresolved. This CDR3 has 15 amino acids. The V end was cut by 3 bases, the J end by 7 bases, with 15 bases between. Germline CDR1 KGHSH, CDR2 LQKENI.

The V and J genes are TRBV4-2 and TRBJ2-7; 9 bases line up with TRBD2. V lost 0 bases, J lost 1 base, and 4 bases stayed unmatched. There are 16 residues in the CDR3. CDR1 is LGHNA, CDR2 YNFKEQ, per germline. This chain's CDR3 is CASSQDASGDSYEQYF. In DNA, the CDR3 is TGTGCCAGCAGCCAAGATGCTAGCGGGGATTCCTACGAGCAGTACTTC.

Only one count was recorded for this clone. This chain links TRBV5-5 with TRBJ1-5; D is uncertain. From germline, CDR1 is SGHKS and CDR2 YYEKEE (reference sequence). Between the trimmed V and J ends, which lost 0 bases and 5 bases, there was a span of 9 bases. This CDR3 comprises 14 residues. CDR3 coding DNA: TGTGCCAGCAGCTTGGGGGCCCTCGATCAGCCCCAGCATTTT. It specifies CASSLGALDQPQHF.

This chain uses TRBV7-2 with TRBJ2-7; D not certain. Trimming took off 3 bases at V and 1 base at J, with 10 bases between the two ends. The V gene's germline CDR1 is SGHTA and CDR2 FQGNSA. The CDR3 sequence is 14 residues long. CDR3 sequence (DNA): TGTGCCAGCAGCTTCGCGGTGGGTTCCTACGAGCAGTACTTC. Translation: CASSFAVGSYEQYF.

The J gene is TRBJ2-5, the V gene TRBV11-1, with a tentative D call TRBD2 (5 bases). The CDR3 covers 16 residues. Trimming removed 5 bases from V and 4 bases from J, with 20 bases in between. Germline lookup yields CDR1 SGHAT and CDR2 FQDESV (reference sequence). Written as DNA, the CDR3 is TGTGCCAGCAGCGACCGCTACAGCGGTTACAGAGAGACCCAGTACTTC. It is translated as CASSDRYSGYRETQYF.

The J gene is TRBJ2-2, the V gene TRBV4-3; D uncertain. Germline CDR1 reads LGHNA; CDR2 reads YSLEER. V was trimmed by 0 bases and J by 9 bases, leaving 11 bases between them. The length of the CDR3 is 14 residues. The CDR3 spells CASSQDHVTRELFF. In DNA, the CDR3 is TGCGCCAGCAGCCAAGATCACGTAACCAGGGAGCTGTTTTTT.

The chain has TRBV5-1 and TRBJ2-1, with 16 nucleotides matching TRBD2. The CDR3 is 16 amino acids. The J segment lost 7 bases and the V segment lost 4 bases, leaving 5 bases of the junction unmatched. Germline CDR1 SGHRS, CDR2 YFSETQ. The CDR3 nucleotides are TGCGCCAGCAGCACGGGGACTAGCGGGAGGGGTAATGAGCAGTTCTTC. Translated: CASSTGTSGRGNEQFF.

This chain uses TRBV7-2 with TRBJ2-7, with 9 bases matching TRBD2. The CDR3 runs 16 residues. Unmatched junction bases numbered 9, after V lost 1 base and J lost 5 bases. The germline CDR1 and CDR2 sequences are SGHTA and FQGNSA. In nucleotides, the CDR3 is TGTGCCAGCAGCTTAGATAGGGCGGGAGGGCCCCACGAGCAGTACTTC. Translation: CASSLDRAGGPHEQYF.

With respect to this clone: Germline is not matched at one junction end, which may reflect a read error. The rearrangement uses TRBV7-7 and TRBJ2-5; D is unresolved. This CDR3 has 13 residues. Germline CDR1 reads SSHAT; CDR2 reads FNYEAQ (reference sequence). CDR3: CASSLALQETQYF. DNA for the CDR3: TGTGCTAGCAGCTTGGCCTTGCAAGAGACCCAGTACTTC. Using reference TRBV7-7 and TRBJ2-5 for the parts outside the CDR3, the full variable domain is GAGVSQSPRYKVTKRGQDVTLRCDPISSHATLYWYQQALGQGPEFLTYFNYEAQPDKSGLPSDRFSAERPEGSISTLTIQRTEQRDSAMYRCASSLALQETQYFGPGTRLLVL.

This rearrangement joins TRBV27 to TRBJ2-7, with D possibly being TRBD2 (5 bases). This CDR3 comprises 13 residues. Germline V lookup: CDR1 MNHEY, CDR2 SMNVEV (reference sequence). V lost 0 bases and J 3 bases, leaving 6 bases between the germline ends. DNA for the CDR3: TGTGCCAGCAGTTTATCCGAGGGCTACGAGCAGTACTTC. Translation: CASSLSEGYEQYF.

This sequence joins TRBV7-2 and TRBJ2-1; tentatively, D is TRBD1 (5 bases). Germline CDR1 reads SGHTA; CDR2 reads FQGNSA. There are 15 residues in the CDR3. Trimming took 3 bases from V and 10 from J, leaving 19 bases between them. The CDR3 DNA reads as TGTGCCAGCAGCTTCGCGACCACATCAAAGGGGGAGCAGTTCTTC. Encoded protein: CASSFATTSKGEQFF.

This chain uses TRBV19 with TRBJ2-1, with D perhaps matching TRBD1 (6 bases). CDR3 length: 16 amino acids. With 5 bases removed from V and 0 bases from J, the gap between germline ends came to 14 bases. Per germline, CDR1 LNHDA and CDR2 SQIVND (reference sequence). The chain's CDR3 is CASSPRTASSYNEQFF. Here the CDR3 DNA reads TGTGCCAGTAGTCCGAGGACAGCAAGCTCCTACAATGAGCAGTTCTTC.

This chain joins TRBV19 and TRBJ2-7; D remains ambiguous. Looked up from germline, CDR1 is LNHDA and CDR2 is SQIVND (reference sequence). Trimming stripped 3 bases from V and 2 bases from J, with 11 bases between. The CDR3 has 14 residues. CDR3 in DNA: TGTGCCAGTAGTATTGATGGTAGAACCTACGAGCAGTACTTC. Its translation is CASSIDGRTYEQYF.

The chain is built from TRBV4-2 and TRBJ1-2; TRBD1 agrees at 9 bases. This CDR3 spans 16 amino acids. V shed 0 bases and J 3 bases; nucleotides not matched to a gene: 5. The germline CDR1 and CDR2 sequences are LGHNA and YNFKEQ. The CDR3 here is CASSQDWDREDYGYTF. The CDR3 region has the DNA TGTGCCAGCAGCCAAGACTGGGACAGGGAGGACTATGGCTACACCTTC.

The CDR3, as DNA: TGTGCCAGCAGCGGCGGACAGGCCAGCACAGATACGCAGTATTTT. Its protein product is CASSGGQASTDTQYF. The chain carries TRBV5-6 and TRBJ2-3; 7 bases match TRBD1. This CDR3 comprises 15 residues. After removal of 4 bases from V and 0 bases from J, the junction contained 5 bases not matched to a gene. Germline V gene data show CDR1 as SGHDT and CDR2 as YYEEEE.

The rearrangement joins TRBV29-1 to TRBJ2-5; D may be TRBD1 (5 bases). CDR1 and CDR2 (germline): SQVTM, ANQGSEA. The CDR3 totals 13 residues. V lost 1 base, J lost 2 bases, and 8 bases lay in between. CDR3 residues: CSVEGSGQETQYF. The CDR3 region has the DNA TGCAGCGTTGAAGGGTCAGGGCAAGAGACCCAGTACTTC.

The V gene is TRBV27, the J gene TRBJ2-3; TRBD2 matches at 7 bases. Germline V gene sequence: CDR1 MNHEY, CDR2 SMNVEV (reference sequence). With V trimmed by 3 bases and J by 6 bases, 3 bases remained unmatched. There are 13 residues in the CDR3. In DNA, the CDR3 is TGTGCCAGCAGTTTTCGGGAGGATGATACGCAGTATTTT. Translating gives CASSFREDDTQYF.

This clone was found a few times. DNA of the CDR3: TGTGCCAGCAGCCAAGGGTCTGACAGGGTTCGGGTGGAGCTGTTTTTT. Translated: CASSQGSDRVRVELFF. The rearrangement uses TRBV3-1 (or the pseudogene TRBV3-2) and TRBJ2-2; 7 bases match TRBD1. CDR1 is LGHDT and CDR2 is YNNKEL in the germline V gene (reference sequence). There are 16 residues in the CDR3. With V trimmed by 1 base and J by 10 bases, 12 bases remained unmatched.

The rearrangement links TRBV5-6 to TRBJ2-7; D is ambiguous. The ends were cut back, 0 bases at V and 0 bases at J, with 16 bases in the middle. Germline CDR1 reads SGHDT; CDR2 reads YYEEEE. The CDR3 is 17 residues long. This CDR3 is CASSLGEVRLSSYEQYF. CDR3 nucleotide sequence: TGTGCCAGCAGCTTGGGCGAGGTGCGGCTAAGCTCCTACGAGCAGTACTTC.

Note on this clone: The junction differs from germline at one of its ends, possibly a read error. This sequence joins TRBV30 and TRBJ2-2; 9 bases are a match to TRBD1. CDR3 length: 13 amino acids. In germline, CDR1 is GTSNPN, CDR2 SVGIG (reference sequence). The CDR3 here is CAWTGANTGELFF. As DNA, the CDR3 is TGTGCTTGGACAGGGGCGAACACCGGGGAGCTGTTTTTT.